This T cell receptor beta chain is drawn from a study of cytomegalovirus exposure and HLA in healthy donors. A word on this clone: Its antigen is unidentified.

The germline V gene has CDR1 MNHNS and CDR2 SASEGT. The CDR3 loop spans 15 amino acids. The V gene lost 6 bases and the J gene lost 3 bases, with 18 bases spanning the gap. TCRdb keeps only in-frame clones here, not all; method: immunoSEQ multiplex PCR. The repertoire holds around 130,000 clones, with roughly 90% as singletons. Whole-study results and caveats: Specificity of a few CMV-associated chains for CMV antigens was verified in vitro. The tendency of first-cohort TCR clusters to co-occur in the 100 to 150 validation repertoires emerged from a later analysis. Cytomegalovirus association was assigned to approximately 160 TCR beta chains.

This clonotype was obtained from a man aged 25-40 years in good health and CMV-seronegative. Input material: PBMCs. The chain has TRBV6-1 and TRBJ2-7; tentatively, D is TRBD1 (6 bases). The CDR3 region is CASSRTATDHYEQYF. The CDR3 region has the DNA TGTGCCAGCAGCCGGACAGCCACCGATCACTACGAGCAGTACTTC.